This T cell receptor beta chain was found in a study of T-cell reconstitution after alpha-beta-depleted transplantation in children. TCRbeta library construction was performed incorporating unique molecular identifiers. TCRdb re-called the PCR reads through MiXCR, storing one row per CDR3 protein. The data show fewer than 450,000 distinct CDR3 sequences, roughly 15% seen once. The table lists this clonotype with a few counts. The sample in question was PBMCs, mostly from graft donor cells, obtained 360 days after TCRalphabeta/CD19-depleted stem cell transplant. The sequence came from a male patient under 10 years old who had a stem cell transplant for acute lymphoblastic leukemia, so the T cells may come from the graft donor.

CDR3 coding DNA: TGTGCCAGCAGTTCCCTAAGCGGGGCCTACAATGAGCAGTTCTTC. Encoded protein: CASSSLSGAYNEQFF. The rearrangement uses TRBV6-5 and TRBJ2-1, with 7 bases identical to TRBD2. The germline gives CDR1 MNHEY, CDR2 SVGAGI. CDR3 size: 15 residues. J lost 2 bases, V lost 4 bases, and 5 bases had no gene match.